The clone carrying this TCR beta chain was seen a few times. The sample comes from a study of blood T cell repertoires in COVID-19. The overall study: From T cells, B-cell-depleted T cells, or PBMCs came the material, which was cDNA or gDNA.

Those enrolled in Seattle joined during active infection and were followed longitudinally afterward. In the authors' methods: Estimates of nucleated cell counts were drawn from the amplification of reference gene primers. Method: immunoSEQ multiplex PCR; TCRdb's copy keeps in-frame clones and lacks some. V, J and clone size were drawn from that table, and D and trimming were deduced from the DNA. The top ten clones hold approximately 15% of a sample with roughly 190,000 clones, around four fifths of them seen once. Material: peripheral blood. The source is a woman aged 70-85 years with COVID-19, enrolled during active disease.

The CDR3 DNA reads as TGTGCCTGGAGGACAGGGCGAGACTATGGCTACACCTTC. It translates to CAWRTGRDYGYTF. J is TRBJ1-2 and V is TRBV30, with 7 bases fitting TRBD1. The CDR3 extends over 13 amino acids. Germline-derived CDR1 and CDR2 are GTSNPN and SVGIG (reference sequence). Trimming removed 3 bases from V and 3 bases from J; junction bases left unmatched: 4.